The 8 T cell receptor beta chains given below trace back to one sample, sequenced in a study of cytomegalovirus exposure and HLA in healthy donors. This PCR relied on a set of 60 Vbeta primers and 13 Jbeta primers. Measured with immunoSEQ multiplex PCR; TCRdb has only the in-frame clones, and not every one. The sample gives 120,000 or so clones, roughly four fifths of which show up once; around 1.9% is in the top ten. Sequencing was carried out using PBMCs. The receptor source for this set is a man aged 40-49 years in good health and CMV-seronegative.

The chain recombines TRBV30 with TRBJ2-1, with D possibly being TRBD2 (6 bases). Trimming removed 6 bases from V and 3 bases from J, with 18 bases in between. The germline V gene encodes CDR1 GTSNPN and CDR2 SVGIG (reference sequence). The CDR3 runs to 15 residues. CDR3 in DNA: TGTGCCTGTTCGTCTAATGGGGGGAACTACAATGAGCAGTTCTTC. Residues: CACSSNGGNYNEQFF.

This sequence joins TRBV18 and TRBJ2-3, with 12 bases aligning to TRBD1. The CDR3 is made up of 14 amino acids. The germline CDR1 and CDR2 sequences are KGHSH and LQKENI. V shed 4 bases and J 6 bases; nucleotides not matched to a gene: 2. The CDR3 nucleotides read TGTGCCAGCTCACGGGACAGGGGGCTGGATACGCAGTATTTT. Protein product: CASSRDRGLDTQYF.

The V call is TRBV27, the J call TRBJ1-6; TRBD1 agrees at 9 bases. V was pared by 6 bases and J by 9 bases, with 3 bases of the junction left unmatched. Germline CDR1 and CDR2: MNHEY and SMNVEV (reference sequence). The CDR3 spans 13 residues. The CDR3 DNA follows: TGTGCCAGCAGGGGACAGGGTGGTTCACCCCTCCACTTT. Translation: CASRGQGGSPLHF.

The chain employs TRBV2 and TRBJ2-1; TRBD2 aligns across 8 bases. Trimming took 6 bases from V and 5 from J; bases not matched to a gene: 9. This CDR3 comprises 15 residues. Germline-derived CDR1 and CDR2 are SNHLY and FYNNEI. In DNA, the CDR3 is TGTGCCAGCAGGAGGAGTAGCGGGGAGCACAATGAGCAGTTCTTC. This sequence encodes CASRRSSGEHNEQFF.

The chain is built from TRBV12-1 and TRBJ2-6; the D call TRBD1 from the table was never checked on the DNA. TRBV12-1 is a pseudogene locus. This CDR3 comprises 17 residues. CDR3 in amino acids: CASSPTRDSSGANGLTF. DNA of the CDR3: TGTGCCAGCAGCCCAACCCGGGACAGCTCTGGGGCCAACGGCCTGACTTTC.

The chain is built from TRBV29-1 and TRBJ2-1; 13 positions match TRBD2. The V segment lost 5 bases and the J segment 3 bases; nucleotides outside the gene matches: 10. CDR1 is SQVTM, CDR2 ANQGSEA, per germline. This CDR3 is built from 17 residues. In DNA, the CDR3 is TGCAGCGTTATAAGAGGACTAGCGGGAGCTCACTACAATGAGCAGTTCTTC. This gives the protein CSVIRGLAGAHYNEQFF.

This clone was observed a handful of times. This chain uses TRBV7-6 with TRBJ1-3, with 7 bases aligning to TRBD1. With 4 bases clipped from V and 2 bases from J, the junction kept 5 bases outside the gene matches. This CDR3 spans 15 amino acids. Germline V gene lookup returns CDR1 SGHVS and CDR2 FNYEAQ. CDR3 amino acids: CASSSDRAPGNTIYF. The DNA for the CDR3 is TGTGCCAGCAGCTCAGACAGGGCCCCTGGAAACACCATATATTTT.

In nucleotides, the CDR3 is TGTGCCAGCAGCTTGGGACTAGCGGGGGGCGGGACCCAGTACTTC. This codes for CASSLGLAGGGTQYF. The chain has TRBV5-4 and TRBJ2-5, with TRBD2 matching 13 bases. J was trimmed by 7 bases and V by 0 bases; bases with no gene match: 3. This CDR3 is 15 amino acids long. Germline CDR1 SGHNT, CDR2 YYREEE (reference sequence).